This T cell receptor (beta chain) appears in the sequencing data of a study of T cell responses to AZD1222 COVID-19 vaccine. The protocol was immunoSEQ multiplex PCR, while the TCRdb copy is restricted to in-frame clones and leaves out a portion. The sample lists approximately 150,000 clones; around 91% were seen once. The germline V gene encodes CDR1 MNHEY and CDR2 SVGAGI. The V end was cut by 5 bases, the J end by 0 bases, with 8 bases between. The CDR3 loop spans 14 amino acids. The receptor's source is an adult in good health. Material: peripheral blood, obtained on day 0 of AZD1222 vaccination. The chain joins TRBV6-5 to TRBJ1-5; the D is unclear. DNA of the CDR3: TGTGCCAGCAGTCCCAGTGATAGCAATCAGCCCCAGCATTTT. It codes for CASSPSDSNQPQHF.